These T cell receptor beta chains were read from a single sample in a study of cytomegalovirus exposure and HLA in healthy donors. Here immunoSEQ multiplex PCR was the method, and the copy in TCRdb shows in-frame clones only, minus some. The sample has roughly 150,000 clones, around 80% seen once. Sequencing was carried out using PBMCs. Receptors were obtained from a woman between 35 and 50 years old in good health and CMV-seronegative. The CDR3 runs from the conserved cysteine through the conserved F or W.

V	J	CDR3
TRBV25-1	TRBJ1-2	CASSEYGSGYTF
TRBV5-6	TRBJ2-7	CASSAKSGTGHYEQYF
TRBV11-3	TRBJ2-3	CASSFGSVSQYF
TRBV10-3	TRBJ1-5	CAISEDYSNQPQHF
TRBV19	TRBJ2-7	CATQGGNFYEQYF
TRBV2	TRBJ1-3	CASSERDPRGGSGNTIYF
TRBV4-2	TRBJ2-7	CASSQVAGGGEQYF
TRBV6-5	TRBJ1-1	CASSSRVAIPAFF
TRBV6-1	TRBJ1-2	CASSITGGNYGYTF
TRBV10-3	TRBJ2-1	CAISPFIYNEQFF
TRBV6-5	TRBJ2-2	CASSGSGGVGELFF
TRBV7-8	TRBJ2-2	CASSPGTRGVKLFF
TRBV2	TRBJ2-7	CASSPRRQVSSYEQYF
TRBV10-1	TRBJ2-3	CASSDGGFETQYF
TRBV5-5	TRBJ2-2	CASSKDPTSTGSGELFF
TRBV27	TRBJ1-5	CASSLAGSSNQPQHF
TRBV29-1	TRBJ1-1	CSVAPVNTEAFF
TRBV7-2	TRBJ1-2	CASSLQGPTNYGYTF
TRBV29-1	TRBJ2-1	CSVITREQFF
TRBV28	TRBJ1-2	CASRANYGYTF
TRBV9	TRBJ1-2	CASSVGGQNYGYTF
TRBV6-4	TRBJ2-2	CASSDLGDTGELFF
TRBV19	TRBJ1-5	CATTKTGLGPQHF
TRBV5-4	TRBJ2-5	CASSPSGGVGGETQYF
TRBV28	TRBJ1-1	CASTSPPDTEAFF
TRBV6-5	TRBJ2-1	CASSPTSGYYNEQFF
TRBV9	TRBJ2-2	CASSVRVTGELFF
TRBV6-5	TRBJ2-5	CASSPRTGSETQYF
TRBV6-6	TRBJ2-1	CASSYRPRDEQFF
TRBV4-3	TRBJ2-2	CASRKGQGQGTGELFF
TRBV7-2	TRBJ2-5	CASSPIGTSGGGQETQYF
TRBV2	TRBJ2-2	CASSFNHRRNTGELFF
TRBV29-1	TRBJ1-2	CSVAEDTEDYGYTF
TRBV2	TRBJ2-1	CASSVDSYNEQFF
TRBV11-2	TRBJ2-3	CASSLVVGGAGDTQYF
TRBV18	TRBJ1-6	CASSDRGQGINSPLHF
TRBV5-6	TRBJ2-5	CASSSGRGTETQYF
TRBV13	TRBJ1-1	CASSSPGTGGTEAFF
TRBV11-1	TRBJ1-1	CASSAATGRNTEAFF
TRBV5-1	TRBJ1-1	CASSSREGGNTEAFF
TRBV11-2	TRBJ1-1	CASSPERVNTEAFF
TRBV6-5	TRBJ2-3	CASTRSRRTDTQYF
TRBV4-2	TRBJ2-3	CASSRQPGLATDTQYF
TRBV28	TRBJ2-3	CASSPRGPPITDTQYF
TRBV6-6	TRBJ2-2	CATTHDRVIGELFF
TRBV7-8	TRBJ2-3	CASSLRQRYTQYF
TRBV7-3	TRBJ2-1	CASSLTGMSYNEQFF
TRBV5-1	TRBJ2-1	CASSLDGAPYNEQFF
TRBV6-6	TRBJ2-7	CASSYSNSGSYEQYF
TRBV4-1	TRBJ2-1	CASSLRLVLAGVNEQFF
TRBV28	TRBJ1-2	CASSLGQGLRGYTF
TRBV7-9	TRBJ2-1	CASSPTWASLNEQFF
TRBV6-4	TRBJ2-3	CASSVVAGDTQYF
TRBV6-1	TRBJ2-3	CASSRGRGGDTQYF
TRBV5-1	TRBJ1-3	CASSLRGNSGNTIYF
TRBV7-9	TRBJ1-2	CASSLEGQGRRYTF
TRBV7-2	TRBJ2-3	CASSYTGTSVNTQYF
TRBV7-8	TRBJ2-5	CASSETGSRWETQYF
TRBV27	TRBJ1-2	CASSFVAGDYGYTF
TRBV2	TRBJ1-4	CASRFSNEKLFF